This is a list of T cell receptor beta chains from one sample in a study of identical twins. TCRdb re-derived calls from the 5' RACE reads in MiXCR, one entry per CDR3 protein. The sample yields approximately 220,000 distinct CDR3 sequences, 6% to 8.5% seen once. The same data also contributed to another study, on yellow fever vaccine responses in identical twins.

Source material: CD8+ T cells sorted from blood. These receptors were collected from a woman aged 18 to 35 in good health. Each CDR3 is given without its conserved first and last residue.

V gene	CDR3 protein
TRBV5-1	ASSFPSGSAEETQY
TRBV4-1	ASSQGAGDSNQPQH
TRBV2	ASPVDQNTEAF
TRBV9	ASSEDVRGTEAF
TRBV3-1	ASSQDLIGLAVETQY
TRBV27	ASRTKLDRDSTDTQY
TRBV12-3/TRBV12-4	ASSPGRLSSYNEQF
TRBV5-1	ASSPLGNPGLAGPTDTQY
TRBV14	ASSQGLAGGYYNEQF
TRBV7-9	ASSREKGGADTQY
TRBV21-1	ASILPSQQGAQETQY
TRBV24-1	ATSDTTGDSWTGELF
TRBV2	ASSEYAGELF
TRBV5-1	ASSSNPVQFNEQF
TRBV19	ASLKMTGRAGELF
TRBV6-1	ASGWTGTSGSDTQY
TRBV28	ASSLRRDREGEQY
TRBV5-1	ASSPGGQDVTEAF
TRBV6-1	ASSGDPASTDTQY
TRBV7-8	ASSPRTGTDTQY
TRBV4-1	ASSQDHRGYDGYT
TRBV20-1	SASGPGFHRLNGIDSPLH
TRBV20-1	SASLGDEQF
TRBV28	ASSPSVGSTEAF
TRBV28	ASSLTGGDTQY
TRBV11-2	ASSTGTITDTQY
TRBV11-2	ASSSEYGEETQY
TRBV12-3/TRBV12-4	ASSATGQRVGPYEQY
TRBV2	ASSDPGQLNTEAF
TRBV12-3/TRBV12-4	ASSWTGLNTEAF
TRBV7-9	ASNLAGGSPDTQY
TRBV7-9	ASSVPGQGADTIY
TRBV11-2	ASGPHVNTEAF
TRBV3-1	ASSQEGPNTGELF
TRBV15	ATSGGTAEAF
TRBV7-6	ASRVGTDTGELF
TRBV2	ASSQVSRDEQF
TRBV2	ASRESGVYNEQF
TRBV12-3/TRBV12-4	ASQDGLKNIQY
TRBV12-3/TRBV12-4	ASSRDPPYEQY
TRBV27	ASSFGVYTEAF
TRBV6-1	ASSPQGARDNQPQH
TRBV28	ASSSPSDLAIY
TRBV18	ASSSSSTSIGFNEQF
TRBV11-3	ASRQFPWDSTTGELF
TRBV24-1	ATSDFGEGISYNEQF
TRBV3-1	ASSQDLPTGELF
TRBV29-1	SVEGGQGGTEAF
TRBV4-1	ASSQVAQETQY